In this sample, the clone carrying this T cell receptor beta chain turned up many times. Its target is unknown. The data originate from a study of T-cell memory formation after mild COVID-19. Overall study context: TCR clustering was largely donor specific. General study results and limits: Detection of some responders pre-infection suggested pre-existing cross-reactive memory T cells participated. CD4+ contracting clones were found mainly in CM and EM, and CD8+ ones in EMRA.

TCR alpha and TCR beta cDNA libraries with sample barcodes and UMIs came from 5'RACE using constant-segment primers. TCRdb independently ran MiXCR on the 5' RACE reads; one entry per CDR3 protein. The sample records 150,000 to 200,000 distinct CDR3 sequences, under 15% being singletons. In germline, CDR1 is SGHRS, CDR2 YFSETQ. V gave up 3 bases and J gave up 2 bases; unmatched junction bases: 2. This CDR3 region has 14 residues. The material sequenced was PBMCs or a T cell subset sorted from them (not recorded which). The rearrangement uses TRBV5-1 and TRBJ2-3; TRBD1 matches 8 bases. The origin of this receptor is a man younger than 30 who had mild COVID-19 (a few samples of this study predate the infection). Cell type and time point are not known. Here the CDR3 reads CASSWDRFTDTQYF. In nucleotides, the CDR3 is TGCGCCAGCAGCTGGGACAGGTTCACAGATACGCAGTATTTT. Using reference TRBV5-1 and TRBJ2-3 for the parts outside the CDR3, the full variable domain is KAGVTQTPRYLIKTRGQQVTLSCSPISGHRSVSWYQQTPGQGLQFLFEYFSETQRNKGNFPGRFSGRQFSNSRSEMNVSTLELGDSALYLCASSWDRFTDTQYFGPGTRLTVL.